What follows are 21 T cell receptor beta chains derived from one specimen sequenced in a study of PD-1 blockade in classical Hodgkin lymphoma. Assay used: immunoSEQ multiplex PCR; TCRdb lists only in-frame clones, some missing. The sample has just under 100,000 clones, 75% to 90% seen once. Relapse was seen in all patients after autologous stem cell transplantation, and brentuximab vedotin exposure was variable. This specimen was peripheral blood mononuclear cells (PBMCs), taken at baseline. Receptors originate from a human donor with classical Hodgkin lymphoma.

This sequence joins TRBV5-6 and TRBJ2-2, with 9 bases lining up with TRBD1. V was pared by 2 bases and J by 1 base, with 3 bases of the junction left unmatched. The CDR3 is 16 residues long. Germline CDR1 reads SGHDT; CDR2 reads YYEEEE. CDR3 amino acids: CASSFPGQGNTGELFF. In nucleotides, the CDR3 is TGTGCCAGCAGCTTTCCGGGACAGGGGAACACCGGGGAGCTGTTTTTT.

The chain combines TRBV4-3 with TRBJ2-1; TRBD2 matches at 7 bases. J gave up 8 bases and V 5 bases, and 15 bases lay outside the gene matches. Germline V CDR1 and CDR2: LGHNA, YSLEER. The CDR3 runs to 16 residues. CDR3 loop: CASSARTRGLSDEQFF. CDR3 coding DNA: TGCGCCAGCAGCGCAAGGACTAGAGGTCTTTCGGATGAGCAGTTCTTC.

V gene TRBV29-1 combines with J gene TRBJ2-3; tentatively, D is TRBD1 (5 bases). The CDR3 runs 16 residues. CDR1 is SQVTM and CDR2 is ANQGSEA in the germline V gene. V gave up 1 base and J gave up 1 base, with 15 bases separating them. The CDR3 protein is CSVEAGPGFGTDTQYF. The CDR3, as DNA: TGCAGCGTTGAAGCTGGACCAGGGTTCGGCACAGATACGCAGTATTTT.

The CDR3 loop reads CASQRGDRDTGELFF. The CDR3 DNA reads TGTGCCAGCCAGAGAGGGGACAGGGACACCGGGGAGCTGTTTTTT. The rearrangement uses TRBV9 and TRBJ2-2, with 9 bases aligning to TRBD1. V shed 7 bases and J 3 bases; nucleotides not matched to a gene: 7. The germline CDR1 and CDR2 sequences are SGDLS and YYNGEE. The length of the CDR3 is 15 residues.

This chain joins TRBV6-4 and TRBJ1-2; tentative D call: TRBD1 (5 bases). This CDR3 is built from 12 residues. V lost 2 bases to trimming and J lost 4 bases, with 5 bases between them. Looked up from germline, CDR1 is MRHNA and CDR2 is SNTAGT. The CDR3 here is CASSDRGYGYTF. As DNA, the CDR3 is TGTGCCAGCAGTGACAGGGGCTATGGCTACACCTTC.

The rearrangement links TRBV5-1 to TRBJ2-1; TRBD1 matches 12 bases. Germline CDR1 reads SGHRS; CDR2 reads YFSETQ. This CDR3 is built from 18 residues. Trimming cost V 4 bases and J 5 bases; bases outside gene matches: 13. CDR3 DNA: TGCGCCAGCAGCGCCGGGACAGGGGGCTGGGCTAGCAACAATGAGCAGTTCTTC. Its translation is CASSAGTGGWASNNEQFF.

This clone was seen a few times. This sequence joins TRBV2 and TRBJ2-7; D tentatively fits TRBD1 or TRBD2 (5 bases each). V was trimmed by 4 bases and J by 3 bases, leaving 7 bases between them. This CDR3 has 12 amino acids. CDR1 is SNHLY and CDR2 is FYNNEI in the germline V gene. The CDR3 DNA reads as TGTGCCAGCAGTGGGGACCTCTACGAGCAGTACTTC. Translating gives CASSGDLYEQYF.

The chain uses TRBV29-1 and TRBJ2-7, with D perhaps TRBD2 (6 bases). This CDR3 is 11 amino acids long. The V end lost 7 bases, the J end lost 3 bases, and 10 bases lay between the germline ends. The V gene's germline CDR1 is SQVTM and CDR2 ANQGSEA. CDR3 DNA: TGCAGCGCGGGAGCAGACTACGAGCAGTACTTC. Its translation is CSAGADYEQYF.

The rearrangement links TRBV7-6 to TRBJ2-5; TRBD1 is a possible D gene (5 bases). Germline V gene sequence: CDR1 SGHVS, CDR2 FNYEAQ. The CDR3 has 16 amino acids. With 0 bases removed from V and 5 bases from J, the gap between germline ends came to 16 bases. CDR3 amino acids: CASSLALVGRGETQYF. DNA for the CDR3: TGTGCCAGCAGCTTAGCGTTGGTGGGGCGTGGGGAGACCCAGTACTTC.

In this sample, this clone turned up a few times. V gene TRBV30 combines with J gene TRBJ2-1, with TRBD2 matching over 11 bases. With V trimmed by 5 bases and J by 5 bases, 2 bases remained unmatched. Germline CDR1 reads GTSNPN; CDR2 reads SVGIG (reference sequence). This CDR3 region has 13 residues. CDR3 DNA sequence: TGTGCCTGGCGACTAGCGGGAAACAATGAGCAGTTCTTC. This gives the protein CAWRLAGNNEQFF.

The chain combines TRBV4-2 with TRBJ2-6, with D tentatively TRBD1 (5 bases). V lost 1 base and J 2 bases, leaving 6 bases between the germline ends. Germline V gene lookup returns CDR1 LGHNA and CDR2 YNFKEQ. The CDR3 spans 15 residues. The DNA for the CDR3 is TGTGCCAGCAGCCAAGCAGGGACTGGGGCCAACGTCCTGACTTTC. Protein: CASSQAGTGANVLTF.

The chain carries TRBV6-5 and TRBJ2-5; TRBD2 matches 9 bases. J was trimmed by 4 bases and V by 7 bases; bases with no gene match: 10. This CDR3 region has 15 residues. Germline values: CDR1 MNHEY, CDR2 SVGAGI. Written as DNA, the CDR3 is TGTGCCAGCACCTCCTCGGCGGGAGGGGGAGAGACCCAGTACTTC. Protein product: CASTSSAGGGETQYF.

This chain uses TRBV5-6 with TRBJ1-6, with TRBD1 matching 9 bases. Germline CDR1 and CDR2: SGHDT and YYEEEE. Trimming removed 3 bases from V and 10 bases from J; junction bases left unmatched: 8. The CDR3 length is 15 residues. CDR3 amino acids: CASSSGDRESSPLHF. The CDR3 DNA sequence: TGTGCCAGCAGCTCTGGGGACAGGGAGTCCTCACCCCTCCACTTT.

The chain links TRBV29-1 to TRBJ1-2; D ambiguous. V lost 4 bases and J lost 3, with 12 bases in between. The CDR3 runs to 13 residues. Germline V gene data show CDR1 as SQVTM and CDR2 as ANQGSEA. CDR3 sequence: CSVVSENHYGYTF. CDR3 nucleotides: TGCAGCGTTGTGTCCGAAAATCACTATGGCTACACCTTC.

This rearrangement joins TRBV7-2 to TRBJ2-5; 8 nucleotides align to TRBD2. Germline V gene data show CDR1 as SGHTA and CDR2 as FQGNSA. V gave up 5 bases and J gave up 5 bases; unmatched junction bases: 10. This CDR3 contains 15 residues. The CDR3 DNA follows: TGTGCCAGCAGCCCGAGAAGCGGGGGAGACGAGACCCAGTACTTC. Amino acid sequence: CASSPRSGGDETQYF.

Here the CDR3 reads CASSPAGGPGEQFF. The CDR3 nucleotides are TGTGCCAGCAGCCCCGCGGGAGGGCCTGGGGAGCAGTTCTTC. The V gene is TRBV7-3, the J gene TRBJ2-1, with 9 positions matching TRBD2. V shed 5 bases and J 10 bases; nucleotides not matched to a gene: 9. From germline, CDR1 is SGHTA and CDR2 FQGTGA. The CDR3 extends over 14 amino acids.

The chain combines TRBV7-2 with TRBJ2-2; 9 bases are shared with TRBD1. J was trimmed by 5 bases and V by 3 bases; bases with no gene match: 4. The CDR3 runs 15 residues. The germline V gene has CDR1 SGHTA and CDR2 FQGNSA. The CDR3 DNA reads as TGTGCCAGCAGCTTGGAGGGACAGGGAACCGGGGAGCTGTTTTTT. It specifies CASSLEGQGTGELFF.

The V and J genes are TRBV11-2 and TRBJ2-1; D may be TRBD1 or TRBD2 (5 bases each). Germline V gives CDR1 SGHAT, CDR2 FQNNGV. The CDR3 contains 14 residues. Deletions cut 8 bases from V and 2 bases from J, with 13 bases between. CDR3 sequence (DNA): TGTGCCAGCCAACCCGGGGCCGCCTACAATGAGCAGTTCTTC. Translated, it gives CASQPGAAYNEQFF.

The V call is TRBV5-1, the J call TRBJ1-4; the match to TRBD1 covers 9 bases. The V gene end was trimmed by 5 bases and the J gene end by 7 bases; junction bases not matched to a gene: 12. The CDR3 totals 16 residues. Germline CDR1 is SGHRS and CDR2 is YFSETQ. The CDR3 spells CASRRDTGGLGEKLFF. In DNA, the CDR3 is TGCGCCAGCAGACGAGATACAGGGGGCCTAGGTGAAAAACTGTTTTTT.

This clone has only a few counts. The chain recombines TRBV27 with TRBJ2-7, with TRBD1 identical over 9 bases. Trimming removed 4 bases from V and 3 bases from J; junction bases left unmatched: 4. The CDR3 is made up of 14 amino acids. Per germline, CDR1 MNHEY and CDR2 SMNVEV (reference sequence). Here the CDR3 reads CASSYGTGNYEQYF. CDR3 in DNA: TGTGCCAGCAGTTATGGGACAGGGAACTACGAGCAGTACTTC.

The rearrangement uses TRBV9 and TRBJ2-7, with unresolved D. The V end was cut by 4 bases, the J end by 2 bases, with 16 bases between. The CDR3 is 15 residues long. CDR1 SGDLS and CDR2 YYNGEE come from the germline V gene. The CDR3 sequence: CASSPRGTGTYEQYF. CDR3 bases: TGTGCCAGCAGCCCCAGAGGAACTGGTACCTACGAGCAGTACTTC.